Below, one T cell receptor beta chain is given with its context. Authors' methods: By means of reference gene primer amplification, nucleated cell counts were estimated. Produced via immunoSEQ multiplex PCR; TCRdb's table is partial and in-frame only. V and J calls and clone size are given by that table; D and trimming were obtained from the DNA. The top ten hold approximately 4.8% of the sample, which has around 200,000 clones, 84% seen once. These data originate in a study of blood T cell repertoires in COVID-19. Study context: Acute and convalescent COVID-19 samples came from the United States, Italy and Spain. PBMCs, B-cell-depleted T cells, or T cells provided the cDNA or gDNA that made up the material.

V lost 4 bases to trimming and J lost 3 bases, with 15 bases between them. This CDR3 region has 16 residues. Germline V lookup: CDR1 LNHDA, CDR2 SQIVND (reference sequence). Source material: peripheral blood. V and J are TRBV19 and TRBJ2-2; tentatively, D is TRBD2 (7 bases). This sequence originates from a man between 45 and 60 years old with active or convalescent COVID-19. The DNA of the CDR3 is TGTGCCAGTAGTACCTCTGGGGGGGCAGACACCGGGGAGCTGTTTTTT. It codes for CASSTSGGADTGELFF.